The clone carrying this T cell receptor beta chain has a count of ten or more. This sample was included in a study of T cells after posttransplantation cyclophosphamide. Only in-frame clones appear in the TCRdb table, and some are missing; sequencing was by immunoSEQ multiplex PCR. The sample yields tens of thousands of clones, without any singletons. This CDR3 is 14 amino acids long. Germline CDR1 is MNHNS and CDR2 is SASEGT. The J segment lost 2 bases and the V segment lost 7 bases, leaving 8 bases of the junction unmatched. This TCR was sampled from a man in his forties in good health, CMV-negative, and a related stem cell transplant donor. V is TRBV6-1 and J is TRBJ2-7, with TRBD1 matching 7 bases. The material sequenced was PBMCs. The CDR3 DNA reads TGTGCCAGCAATCCCCGACAGGGCACCTACGAGCAGTACTTC. It translates to CASNPRQGTYEQYF.